A selection of T cell receptor beta chains follows, all from one sample in a study of CD8+CD57+ T cells in acquired aplastic anemia. TCRdb analysed the reads with MiXCR anew, one entry per CDR3 protein. The sample has 65,000 to 85,000 distinct CDR3 sequences, 45% to 55% seen once. The sample comprised sorted CD4+, CD8+, or CD8+CD57+ T cells (not recorded which) from PBMCs. The source of these receptors is a human donor in good health, serving as a control. CDR3s include the opening cysteine and the closing phenylalanine or tryptophan. The order of the fields is J gene, D gene, V gene, clone size, CDR3 DNA, CDR3 protein. D genes are given only for firm matches. Only part of the rows carry a size: once, few, many, or a class if the clone is expanded.

j_gene: TRBJ2-7
d_gene: TRBD2
v_gene: TRBV5-1
abundance: many
CDR3nt: TGCGCCAGCAGCTGGACCGGGACTAGCGGAGTGGAGCAGTACTTC
CDR3aa: CASSWTGTSGVEQYF

j_gene: TRBJ2-7
d_gene: NA
v_gene: TRBV7-2
abundance: NA
CDR3nt: TGTGCCAGCAGCCCTAGTGTGGGGGGTCCCTACGAGCAGTACTTC
CDR3aa: CASSPSVGGPYEQYF

j_gene: TRBJ1-2
d_gene: TRBD1
v_gene: TRBV5-4
abundance: many
CDR3nt: TGTGCCAGCAGCTCCCCGGCCGGGACAGCCTATGGCTACACCTTC
CDR3aa: CASSSPAGTAYGYTF

j_gene: TRBJ2-5
d_gene: NA
v_gene: TRBV24-1
abundance: NA
CDR3nt: TGTGCCACCAGTGATTACCTGGGGGCGACCCAGTACTTC
CDR3aa: CATSDYLGATQYF

j_gene: TRBJ2-7
d_gene: TRBD2
v_gene: TRBV7-9
abundance: NA
CDR3nt: TGTGCCAGCAGCTTAGCTCTAGCGGGGGGCTACGAGCAGTACTTC
CDR3aa: CASSLALAGGYEQYF

j_gene: TRBJ2-1
d_gene: TRBD2
v_gene: TRBV24-1
abundance: NA
CDR3nt: TGTGCCACCAGTCCCCAAGCGGGAGGGCCGGTAGGCTCCTACAATGAGCAGTTCTTC
CDR3aa: CATSPQAGGPVGSYNEQFF

j_gene: TRBJ2-7
d_gene: TRBD1
v_gene: TRBV19
abundance: NA
CDR3nt: TGTGCCAGTAGTACCCTAGGGCAAACCGGGACAGGGAGAAGCGAGCAGTACTTC
CDR3aa: CASSTLGQTGTGRSEQYF

j_gene: TRBJ1-1
d_gene: NA
v_gene: TRBV2
abundance: NA
CDR3nt: TGTGCCAGCAGTGACAGGACGCTCACTGAAGCTTTCTTT
CDR3aa: CASSDRTLTEAFF

j_gene: TRBJ2-2
d_gene: NA
v_gene: TRBV7-9
abundance: many
CDR3nt: TGTGCCAGCAGCTTGGGGATTGTGACCGGGGAGCTGTTTTTT
CDR3aa: CASSLGIVTGELFF

j_gene: TRBJ1-2
d_gene: NA
v_gene: TRBV7-9
abundance: NA
CDR3nt: TGTGCCAGCAGCTTAGCGTCGGCCGGGTTTGGCTACACCTTC
CDR3aa: CASSLASAGFGYTF

j_gene: TRBJ1-5
d_gene: NA
v_gene: TRBV6-1
abundance: many
CDR3nt: TGTGCCAGCAGTGAGCTAACCTATAGCAATCAGCCCCAGCATTTT
CDR3aa: CASSELTYSNQPQHF

j_gene: TRBJ1-5
d_gene: NA
v_gene: TRBV19
abundance: NA
CDR3nt: TGTGCCAGTAGTATCCGAGGGAGTCAGCCCCAGCATTTT
CDR3aa: CASSIRGSQPQHF

j_gene: TRBJ2-5
d_gene: TRBD2
v_gene: TRBV6-5
abundance: NA
CDR3nt: TGTGCCAGCAGTTACTCCCGAGCTAGCGGGACGTACCAAGAGACCCAGTACTTC
CDR3aa: CASSYSRASGTYQETQYF

j_gene: TRBJ1-2
d_gene: NA
v_gene: TRBV12-3/TRBV12-4
abundance: many
CDR3nt: TGTGCCAGCAGTTATAACAGGGAGAACTATGGCTACACCTTC
CDR3aa: CASSYNRENYGYTF

j_gene: TRBJ1-3
d_gene: NA
v_gene: TRBV13
abundance: NA
CDR3nt: TGTGCCAGCACCATAGGACGGTTCTCTGGAAACACCATATATTTT
CDR3aa: CASTIGRFSGNTIYF

j_gene: TRBJ1-5
d_gene: NA
v_gene: TRBV10-3
abundance: NA
CDR3nt: TGTGCCATCAGTGCAAGAGGGAATCAGCCCCAGCATTTT
CDR3aa: CAISARGNQPQHF

j_gene: TRBJ2-1
d_gene: NA
v_gene: TRBV19
abundance: many
CDR3nt: TGTGCCAGTAGTATAGACGCAGGGGTTGAGCAGTTCTTC
CDR3aa: CASSIDAGVEQFF

j_gene: TRBJ2-5
d_gene: NA
v_gene: TRBV9
abundance: NA
CDR3nt: TGTGCCAGCAGCGTAGGGGCGGGGACCCAGTACTTC
CDR3aa: CASSVGAGTQYF

j_gene: TRBJ1-5
d_gene: NA
v_gene: TRBV4-1
abundance: NA
CDR3nt: TGCGCCAGCAGCCAAGGGGGGGGGTATAGCAATCAGCCCCAGCATTTT
CDR3aa: CASSQGGGYSNQPQHF

j_gene: TRBJ2-1
d_gene: NA
v_gene: TRBV4-1
abundance: many
CDR3nt: TGCGCCAGCAGCCAAACTCCTCCCGGACAGATTACTAGCGTGCAGTTCTTC
CDR3aa: CASSQTPPGQITSVQFF

j_gene: TRBJ2-3
d_gene: NA
v_gene: TRBV7-9
abundance: NA
CDR3nt: TGTGCCAGCAGCTTAACGACAGTTGATACGCAGTATTTT
CDR3aa: CASSLTTVDTQYF

j_gene: TRBJ1-1
d_gene: NA
v_gene: TRBV10-3
abundance: NA
CDR3nt: TGTGCCATCAGGGGGGAGCGGGATTCGGTTGGAGCTTTCTTT
CDR3aa: CAIRGERDSVGAFF

j_gene: TRBJ2-5
d_gene: NA
v_gene: TRBV7-9
abundance: few
CDR3nt: TGTGCCAGCAGCGGTAAGGGGCTCGAGACCCAGTACTTC
CDR3aa: CASSGKGLETQYF

j_gene: TRBJ1-1
d_gene: TRBD1
v_gene: TRBV10-3
abundance: NA
CDR3nt: TGTGCCATCAGTGAGTCTGGACAGGGGACTGAAGCTTTCTTT
CDR3aa: CAISESGQGTEAFF

j_gene: TRBJ1-2
d_gene: NA
v_gene: TRBV13
abundance: NA
CDR3nt: TGTGCCAGCAGCGCGGTGGGGGGCGGGTATGGCTACACCTTC
CDR3aa: CASSAVGGGYGYTF

j_gene: TRBJ1-1
d_gene: NA
v_gene: TRBV5-1
abundance: NA
CDR3nt: TGCGCCAGCAGCCGCAGTCAGAACACTGAAGCTTTCTTT
CDR3aa: CASSRSQNTEAFF

j_gene: TRBJ2-1
d_gene: NA
v_gene: TRBV2
abundance: NA
CDR3nt: TGTGCCAGCATGACCTACAATGAGCAGTTCTTC
CDR3aa: CASMTYNEQFF

j_gene: TRBJ2-1
d_gene: NA
v_gene: TRBV6-5
abundance: many
CDR3nt: TGTGCCAGCAGTTACTCGCAGAGAGAGTACAATGAGCAGTTCTTC
CDR3aa: CASSYSQREYNEQFF

j_gene: TRBJ2-7
d_gene: NA
v_gene: TRBV19
abundance: NA
CDR3nt: TGTGCCAGTAGTATAGCGGGGGAAACCTACGAGCAGTACTTC
CDR3aa: CASSIAGETYEQYF

j_gene: TRBJ2-2
d_gene: NA
v_gene: TRBV7-9
abundance: NA
CDR3nt: TGTGCCGTCTGGAACCCAGGGGTAACCGGGGAGCTGTTTTTT
CDR3aa: CAVWNPGVTGELFF

j_gene: TRBJ2-7
d_gene: NA
v_gene: TRBV4-1
abundance: many
CDR3nt: TGCGCCAGCAGCCAAGTCGACAGCACGTACGAGCAGTACTTC
CDR3aa: CASSQVDSTYEQYF

j_gene: TRBJ2-3
d_gene: NA
v_gene: TRBV12-5
abundance: many
CDR3nt: TGTGCTAGTGTACTTTCTAGGGTACATCCAGATACGCAGTATTTT
CDR3aa: CASVLSRVHPDTQYF

j_gene: TRBJ1-4
d_gene: NA
v_gene: TRBV7-9
abundance: NA
CDR3nt: TGTGCCATCACAGGGAGTTCGGAGGAAAAACTGTTTTTT
CDR3aa: CAITGSSEEKLFF

j_gene: TRBJ2-3
d_gene: NA
v_gene: TRBV2
abundance: NA
CDR3nt: TGTGCCAGCAGTTTTCTAGTCACAGATACGCAGTATTTT
CDR3aa: CASSFLVTDTQYF

j_gene: TRBJ2-7
d_gene: NA
v_gene: TRBV20-1
abundance: medium-sized
CDR3nt: TGCAGTGCTAGCGGGGTCAGCTCCTACGAGCAGTACTTC
CDR3aa: CSASGVSSYEQYF

j_gene: TRBJ1-2
d_gene: TRBD1
v_gene: TRBV2
abundance: NA
CDR3nt: TGTGCCAGCAGTCCGGGACAGGGGGCCTATGGCTACACCTTC
CDR3aa: CASSPGQGAYGYTF

j_gene: TRBJ1-2
d_gene: TRBD1
v_gene: TRBV2
abundance: NA
CDR3nt: TGTGCCACCATTTTGGGACAGATGCCTAACTATGGCTACACCTTC
CDR3aa: CATILGQMPNYGYTF

j_gene: TRBJ2-1
d_gene: TRBD2
v_gene: TRBV5-1
abundance: many
CDR3nt: TGCGCCAGCACCCATAGCGGGGGACTTTACAATGAGCAGTTCTTC
CDR3aa: CASTHSGGLYNEQFF

j_gene: TRBJ1-3
d_gene: NA
v_gene: TRBV7-3
abundance: NA
CDR3nt: TGTGCCAGCAGCTTAAATCCACTAAACACCATATATTTT
CDR3aa: CASSLNPLNTIYF

j_gene: TRBJ2-7
d_gene: TRBD1
v_gene: TRBV7-2
abundance: NA
CDR3nt: TGTGCCAGCAGCTACACAGGGGTCGAGCAGTACTTC
CDR3aa: CASSYTGVEQYF

j_gene: TRBJ2-1
d_gene: NA
v_gene: TRBV11-2
abundance: NA
CDR3nt: TGTGCGAGCAGCTCCATAACGGGTGCGACCCCCTACAATGAGCAGTTCTTC
CDR3aa: CASSSITGATPYNEQFF

j_gene: TRBJ1-1
d_gene: NA
v_gene: TRBV20-1
abundance: few
CDR3nt: TGCAGTGCTAAGAGGGGGGCTGAAGCTTTCTTT
CDR3aa: CSAKRGAEAFF

j_gene: TRBJ2-7
d_gene: NA
v_gene: TRBV7-9
abundance: NA
CDR3nt: TGTGCCAGCAGCCGGGACAAGTCCTACGAGCAGTACTTC
CDR3aa: CASSRDKSYEQYF

j_gene: TRBJ1-1
d_gene: NA
v_gene: TRBV15
abundance: NA
CDR3nt: TGTGCCACCAGCAGAGATTACGCAGGGCGGACTGAAGCTTTCTTT
CDR3aa: CATSRDYAGRTEAFF

j_gene: TRBJ2-2
d_gene: NA
v_gene: TRBV24-1
abundance: many
CDR3nt: TGTGCCACCAGTGAAGGACCCAGGAACACCGGGGAGCTGTTTTTT
CDR3aa: CATSEGPRNTGELFF

j_gene: TRBJ2-7
d_gene: NA
v_gene: TRBV7-8
abundance: NA
CDR3nt: TGTGCCAGCAGCTTAGCGCCACAGATCTACGAGCAGTACTTC
CDR3aa: CASSLAPQIYEQYF

j_gene: TRBJ2-7
d_gene: NA
v_gene: TRBV3-1
abundance: many
CDR3nt: TGTGCCAGCAGCCAAGATCACAGCTCCTACGAGCAGTACTTC
CDR3aa: CASSQDHSSYEQYF

j_gene: TRBJ2-3
d_gene: NA
v_gene: TRBV3-1
abundance: many
CDR3nt: TGTGCCAGCAGCCAACCGGGACGCGGGTTCACAGATACGCAGTATTTT
CDR3aa: CASSQPGRGFTDTQYF

j_gene: TRBJ1-6
d_gene: TRBD1
v_gene: TRBV6-1
abundance: NA
CDR3nt: TGTGCCAGCAGTGTGATGACAGGGGGATATTCACCCCTCCACTTT
CDR3aa: CASSVMTGGYSPLHF

j_gene: TRBJ2-1
d_gene: NA
v_gene: TRBV4-1
abundance: many
CDR3nt: TGCGCCAGCAGCCAAGTTGAAAGCAGCAATGAGCAGTTCTTC
CDR3aa: CASSQVESSNEQFF

j_gene: TRBJ1-1
d_gene: NA
v_gene: TRBV12-3/TRBV12-4
abundance: many
CDR3nt: TGTGCCAGCAGTGTCCAGGGCACTGAAGCTTTCTTT
CDR3aa: CASSVQGTEAFF